What follows is one TCR beta chain and its context. Its antigen remains unidentified. This sample stems from a study of cytomegalovirus exposure and HLA in healthy donors. At the level of the study: Of more than 350 genotyped donors, roughly 80% clustered with self-reported Caucasian donors. Study-wide points: It is likely that the observed cluster of highly shared sequence variants was a sequencing artifact.

CDR1 is SQVTM and CDR2 is ANQGSEA in the germline V gene. CDR3 length equals 14 residues. 13 Jbeta primers and 60 Vbeta primers were used for the PCR. Clones were sequenced by immunoSEQ multiplex PCR, and TCRdb holds only the in-frame ones, with some missing. The table includes 150,000 to 200,000 clones, roughly 68% detected once. The chain links TRBV29-1 to TRBJ2-2, with 8 positions matching TRBD2. This TCR was sampled from a woman in her 30s in good health and CMV-seronegative. The material sequenced was PBMCs. Here the CDR3 reads CGGTREVDPGELFF. CDR3 nucleotides: TGCGGCGGGACGCGGGAGGTAGACCCGGGAGAGCTGTTTTTT.